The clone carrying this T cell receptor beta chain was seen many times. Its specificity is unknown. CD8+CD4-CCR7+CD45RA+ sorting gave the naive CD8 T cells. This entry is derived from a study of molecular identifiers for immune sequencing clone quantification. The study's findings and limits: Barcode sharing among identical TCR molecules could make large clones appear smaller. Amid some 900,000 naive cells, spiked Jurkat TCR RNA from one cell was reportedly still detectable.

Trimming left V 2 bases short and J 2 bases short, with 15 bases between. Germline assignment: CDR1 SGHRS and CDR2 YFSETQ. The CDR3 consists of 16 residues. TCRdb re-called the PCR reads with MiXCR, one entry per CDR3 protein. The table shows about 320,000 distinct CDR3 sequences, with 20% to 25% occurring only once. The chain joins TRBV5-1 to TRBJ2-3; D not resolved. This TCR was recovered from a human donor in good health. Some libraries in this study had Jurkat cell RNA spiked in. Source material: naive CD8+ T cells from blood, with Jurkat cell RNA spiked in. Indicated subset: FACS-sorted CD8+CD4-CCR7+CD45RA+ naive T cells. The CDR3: CASSFRPIGPTDTQYF. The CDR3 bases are TGCGCCAGCAGCTTCCGCCCTATAGGCCCCACAGATACGCAGTATTTT.